This TCR beta chain came from a study of T cells in Graves' hyperthyroidism and ophthalmopathy (dated by TCRdb to between 2019 and 2020). For context, the study as a whole: A discovery cohort of approximately 100 patients, 43 with Graves' ophthalmopathy and 57 with stable Graves' hyperthyroidism, was used to find distinguishing TCR V-J signatures. Whether ophthalmopathy could be predicted prospectively was tested in an independent validation cohort made up of 18 to 20 hyperthyroidism patients plus 17 patients who later progressed to ophthalmopathy. The 85 to 100 discovery patients were randomly split 7:3 into training and test sets. Thyroid tissue and blood T-cell repertoires from six Graves' hyperthyroidism patients were also compared in the study. Once sampling was done, hyperthyroidism patients were given methimazole at a starting dose of 30 mg daily, whereas ophthalmopathy patients were given high-dose intravenous methylprednisolone. TCR Vbeta CDR3 sequencing of 120 to 150 peripheral blood samples (43 ophthalmopathy, 75 hyperthyroidism and roughly 17 progressor patients) is reported in the paper.

Looking up the germline V gene yields CDR1 ENHRY and CDR2 SYGVKD. Measured from the cysteine to the phenylalanine, the CDR3 is 14 residues long. Only the CDR3 DNA stays, 42 bases, in frame from base 1. The TCR beta CDR3 regions were amplified from RNA transcripts. For the first round of RT-PCR on the TCR CDR3, the HTBI primer set was used together with the Qiagen OneStep RT-PCR kit. The libraries were constructed in a second round of multiplex PCR and then size-selected and purified. Libraries were sequenced paired-end with 100 bp reads on an Illumina HiSeq2000. The study's own analysis went as follows. SOAPnuke was used to process the raw data, with reads discarded if the reads contained adapters or uncalled bases, had a mean Phred below 15, or lacked an exact constant-primer or identifier match. High-quality paired reads were merged using COPE v1.2.5, and each unique nucleotide sequence was defined as a clonotype. MiTCR v1.1 was used to align clonotypes to the IMGT TRBV, TRBD and TRBJ reference segments. The analysis was restricted to V-J combinations with a frequency above 0.0001, which together covered 99% to 99.2% of the repertoires. The TCS score was defined as the ratio of F50 (clonal expansion) to E x V (chaos), calculated using BLOSUM62-based TCRdist between CDR3 peptides within each V-J. Welch's t-statistics and random forest reduced around 510 V-J features to roughly 13, which were used in a naive Bayes classifier (R e1071). The public reads were reprocessed in TCRdb via fastp at Q25 and MiXCR, keeping in-frame beta chains. Every entry covers one CDR3 protein and lists the most common genes and DNA from its rows. Here the V and J calls rest on TCRdb's processing, not on the authors' analysis. Here the sample has approximately 560,000 distinct CDR3 sequences; 35% to 55% occur a single time. The top ten hold roughly 8.2% of the sample.

This clonotype was observed once. The antigen this receptor binds is unknown. At one of its ends the junction is not consistent with the germline gene, which may arise from a read error. Stable Graves' hyperthyroidism was defined as the absence of progression to ophthalmopathy over 18 months of follow-up. Hyperthyroidism patients were newly diagnosed, had a disease duration of under 2 months, and were aged 18 to 65 years. Patients with uncontrolled infections, other autoimmune diseases, pregnancy or lactation were excluded. Diagnoses relied on clinical symptoms, serum thyroxine and TRAb, thyroid ultrasound and orbital computed tomography. Trizol reagent was used to extract total RNA, and RNA quality was then checked on an Agilent 2100 Bioanalyzer. Findings and caveats that apply to the study as a whole: Sample size was not statistically predetermined, and investigators were not blinded to group allocation. A model built on a 13 V-J signature distinguished ophthalmopathy from stable hyperthyroidism, reaching 87.88% sensitivity and about 81% specificity in cross-validation and 80%/75% in testing. In validation, progression to ophthalmopathy was predicted by the model with 65% to 71% sensitivity and just over 72% specificity, a median of approximately 6.5 months before onset. Most expanded thyroid clonotypes (frequency above 0.001) were also detected in blood, suggesting blood repertoires may reflect thyroid immune responses.

The sequencing input was peripheral blood or thyroid tissue (not recorded which). The chain links TRBV10-3 with TRBJ2-7; TRBD1 could be the D gene, as 5 bases match. The TCR sequence derives from a woman younger than 35 with Graves' hyperthyroidism. Donor details come from another sample of the same person, matched by shared clones. In nucleotides, the sequence is TGTGCCAGCAGTCAACAGGAGACACTGGGGGAGCAGTACTTC. It is translated as CASSQQETLGEQYF.